This TCR beta chain was captured by sequencing in a study of T cell repertoires in cytomegalovirus infection (dated by TCRdb to the late 2010s). Notes on the research overall: Because public TCR beta signatures pointed to carriage of CMV infection together with the matching HLA type, the HLA type of each donor mattered for the analysis. General conclusions and limits of the study: The ex vivo response was dominated by HLA-C-restricted CMV-specific TCR beta clonotypes, which also provided the single most frequent clonotype in two of eight donors. Carriers of CMV infection plus the relevant HLA type were discriminated by the cumulative frequency of public TCR beta family members in the study cohort and in an independent approximately 340-donor cohort.

This clonotype was detected a few times. Its antigen has not been determined. No base-level quality is on record; no much larger clone is a single base apart. These reads were obtained on an Illumina HiSeq 1500. TCRdb applied fastp at Q25 and MiXCR to the public reads, then kept only in-frame beta chains. Entries that share a CDR3 protein sequence are merged under the most common genes and DNA. The sample table shows roughly 600,000 distinct CDR3 sequences, and around 24% are seen once. The ten largest make up roughly 8% of the sample. V is reduced by 0 bases and J by 3 bases, leaving a spacing of 8 bases between them. CDR1 and CDR2, looked up from the germline V gene (reference sequence), are DFQATT and SNEGSKA. Inclusive of the bounding cysteine and phenylalanine, the CDR3 is 13 residues long. Only the CDR3 portion is preserved as DNA: 39 bases, with reading frame beginning at the first base.

The receptor was derived from a human donor in good health (CMV status not recorded). Some clones in this sample may be carry-over from other donors' samples. Specimen: CD8+ T cells from PBMCs. Recombination joined TRBV20-1 with TRBJ1-2; the D gene assignment is ambiguous. CDR3 protein: CSARDRMDYGYTF. The nucleotides are TGCAGTGCTAGAGATCGGATGGACTATGGCTACACCTTC.